Shown below are 3 T cell receptor beta chains from a single sample sequenced in a study of blood T cell repertoires in COVID-19. Clones were sequenced by immunoSEQ multiplex PCR, and TCRdb holds only the in-frame ones, with some missing. Among fewer than 200,000 clones listed, 79% were seen once. The sample was peripheral blood. Source of these receptors: an older woman with COVID-19, enrolled during active disease.

This clone was seen a single time. This chain connects TRBV9 to TRBJ2-2, with D possibly matching TRBD2 (5 bases). Germline CDR1 is SGDLS and CDR2 is YYNGEE. The V gene lost 1 base and the J gene lost 5 bases, with 9 bases spanning the gap. The CDR3 covers 14 residues. CDR3 in DNA: TGTGCCAGCAGCGTATCTCGGGGAACCGGGGAGCTGTTTTTT. This codes for CASSVSRGTGELFF.

The CDR3 is CASSHSSGGAQETQYF. The CDR3 nucleotides read TGTGCCAGCAGCCACTCTAGCGGGGGGGCACAAGAGACCCAGTACTTC. The chain employs TRBV3-1 (or the pseudogene TRBV3-2) and TRBJ2-5, with 12 bases identical to TRBD2. CDR1 is LGHDT, CDR2 YNNKEL, per germline (reference sequence). V dropped 3 bases and J dropped 2; count of bases not matched to a gene: 4. This CDR3 contains 16 residues.

The V gene is TRBV4-3, the J gene TRBJ1-2; 7 bases are a match to TRBD1. The CDR3 has 14 amino acids. The V gene's germline CDR1 is LGHNA and CDR2 YSLEER. V gave up 3 bases and J gave up 4 bases; unmatched junction bases: 5. CDR3 region: CASSQGDSFYGYTF. The CDR3 DNA reads TGCGCCAGCAGCCAGGGGGACAGCTTCTATGGCTACACCTTC.